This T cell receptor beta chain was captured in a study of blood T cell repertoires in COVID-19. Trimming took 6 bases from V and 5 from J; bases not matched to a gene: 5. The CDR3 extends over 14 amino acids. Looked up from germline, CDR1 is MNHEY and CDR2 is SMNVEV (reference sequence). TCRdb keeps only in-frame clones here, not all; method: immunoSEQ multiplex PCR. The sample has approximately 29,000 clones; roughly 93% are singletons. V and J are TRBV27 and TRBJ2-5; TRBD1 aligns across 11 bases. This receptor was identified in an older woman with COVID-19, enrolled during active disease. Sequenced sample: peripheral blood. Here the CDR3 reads CASSQGTGGETQYF. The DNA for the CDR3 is TGTGCCAGCAGCCAAGGGACAGGGGGGGAGACCCAGTACTTC.